This T cell receptor beta chain was captured in a study of blood T cell repertoires in COVID-19. Study at large: Collection of acute and convalescent COVID-19 samples took place in the United States, Italy and Spain. The analysed material was cDNA or gDNA that came from T cells, B-cell-depleted T cells, or PBMCs.

Original processing notes: Counts of nucleated cells, estimated from reference gene primer amplification, were obtained. Method: immunoSEQ multiplex PCR; TCRdb's copy keeps in-frame clones and lacks some. The V and J calls and the clone size are those of that table, but D and trimming were determined from the DNA. The table includes some 260,000 clones, roughly 84% detected once. This TCR was recovered from a woman aged 40 to 49 who had recovered from COVID-19. The sample was peripheral blood.

CDR3 residues: CASSLVTGASTDTQYF. CDR3 DNA sequence: TGTGCCAGCAGTTTAGTCACAGGGGCTAGCACAGATACGCAGTATTTT. The rearrangement uses TRBV28 and TRBJ2-3, with 7 bases matching TRBD1. CDR1 and CDR2 from the germline V gene are MDHEN and SYDVKM. Losses at the gene ends were 2 bases for V and 0 bases for J; bases not matched to a gene: 5. The CDR3 covers 16 residues.